What follows is one T cell receptor (beta chain) and its context. Authors' methods: Reference gene primer amplification yielded estimated nucleated cell counts. Here immunoSEQ multiplex PCR was the method, and the copy in TCRdb shows in-frame clones only, minus some. V, J and clone size derive from that table, while D and trimming were established from the DNA sequence. Among over 70,000 clones listed, roughly 71% were seen once. The germline V and J ends were trimmed by 3 bases and 3 bases, with 9 bases remaining between them. The V gene's germline CDR1 is LNHDA and CDR2 SQIVND (reference sequence). The CDR3 is 13 amino acids. The sample is drawn from a study of blood T cell repertoires in COVID-19. Turning to the study itself: The samples span acute and convalescent COVID-19 from the United States, Italy and Spain. PBMCs, B-cell-depleted T cells, or T cells were the source of the cDNA or gDNA that made up the material.

The TCR sequence derives from a woman at least 80 years old with acute or convalescent COVID-19. Material: peripheral blood. V and J are TRBV19 and TRBJ2-7, with D perhaps TRBD2 (5 bases). The CDR3 loop is CASSIRAGYEQYF. CDR3 in DNA: TGTGCCAGTAGTATTAGGGCGGGCTACGAGCAGTACTTC. The whole variable domain, filled in from reference TRBV19 and TRBJ2-7, reads DGGITQSPKYLFRKEGQNVTLSCEQNLNHDAMYWYRQDPGQGLRLIYYSQIVNDFQKGDIAEGYSVSREKKESFPLTVTSAQKNPTAFYLCASSIRAGYEQYFGPGTRLTVT.